The 18 T cell receptor beta chains presented below share a single source sample, sequenced in a study of shared clonotypes between healthy human individuals. The data were produced by immunoSEQ multiplex PCR, yet TCRdb's version contains in-frame clones alone and is incomplete. The sample holds 1 million to 1.2 million clones, 60% to 80% seen once. The sample consisted of memory CD4+ T cells from PBMCs. Subset specified: CD45RA-negative fraction. These TCRs come from a man aged 18 to 29 in good health. Some clones in this sample may be carry-over from other donors' samples.

This clone showed up just once. The chain couples TRBV28 to TRBJ2-7; perhaps TRBD1 as D (6 bases). V shed 6 bases and J shed 3 bases, with 15 bases lying between them. The CDR3 extends over 14 amino acids. Germline loops: CDR1 MDHEN, CDR2 SYDVKM. The CDR3 DNA is TGTGCCAGCAGCCGATCCGGGACACGCTACGAGCAGTACTTC. Translated: CASSRSGTRYEQYF.

The rearrangement links TRBV10-3 to TRBJ1-3, with D maybe TRBD1 (5 bases). The CDR3 is 15 amino acids. Germline V gene lookup returns CDR1 ENHRY and CDR2 SYGVKD. Trimming stripped 2 bases from V and 6 bases from J, with 14 bases between. Here the CDR3 DNA reads TGTGCCATCAGTGAGGGCTCGGGACGGATAAACACCATATATTTT. As protein: CAISEGSGRINTIYF.

This clone appeared a single time. V gene TRBV2 combines with J gene TRBJ2-1; D not certain. This CDR3 has 14 residues. Germline CDR1 SNHLY, CDR2 FYNNEI. Trimming cost V 8 bases and J 0 bases, with 11 bases left between them. The chain's CDR3 is CASGRQSSYNEQFF. CDR3 DNA sequence: TGTGCCAGCGGGCGTCAAAGCTCCTACAATGAGCAGTTCTTC.

Only one count was recorded for this clone. CDR3: CASSFRGPGELFF. Here the CDR3 DNA reads TGTGCCAGCAGTTTTAGGGGACCCGGGGAGCTGTTTTTT. V usage is TRBV27 and J usage is TRBJ2-2; D possibly uses TRBD1 or TRBD2 (5 bases each). The germline V gene has CDR1 MNHEY and CDR2 SMNVEV (reference sequence). Trimming removed 3 bases at V and 6 bases at J, with 8 bases between. This CDR3 contains 13 residues.

The chain recombines TRBV11-3 with TRBJ2-1; perhaps TRBD2 as D (5 bases). CDR1 and CDR2 from the germline V gene are SGHNT and YENEEA. The CDR3 covers 14 residues. V was shortened by 1 base and J by 5 bases, with 9 bases between the two germline ends. The CDR3 spells CASSLGGWDNEQFF. The CDR3, as DNA: TGTGCCAGCAGCTTAGGAGGGTGGGACAATGAGCAGTTCTTC.

The chain recombines TRBV18 with TRBJ1-1; D is unresolved. Trimming shortened V by 5 bases and J by 4 bases, and 14 bases separated the two germline ends. This CDR3 is 14 amino acids long. Germline V gives CDR1 KGHSH, CDR2 LQKENI. The chain's CDR3 is CASSTVYGVTEAFF. CDR3 DNA sequence: TGTGCCAGCTCAACAGTTTATGGGGTCACTGAAGCTTTCTTT.

The rearrangement links TRBV28 to TRBJ2-3; TRBD2 matches 9 bases. CDR3 length: 13 residues. The germline V gene has CDR1 MDHEN and CDR2 SYDVKM. The V gene end was trimmed by 7 bases and the J gene end by 1 base; junction bases not matched to a gene: 0. The CDR3 reads CASKRGGTDTQYF. As DNA, the CDR3 is TGTGCCAGCAAGCGGGGGGGCACAGATACGCAGTATTTT.

The J gene is TRBJ2-6, the V gene TRBV7-3; 9 bases fit TRBD2. After removal of 3 bases from V and 0 bases from J, the junction contained 6 bases not matched to a gene. The germline V gene encodes CDR1 SGHTA and CDR2 FQGTGA. The CDR3 runs 18 residues. The CDR3 protein is CASSLGGRAISGANVLTF. The CDR3 bases are TGTGCCAGCAGCTTGGGCGGGAGGGCGATCTCTGGGGCCAACGTCCTGACTTTC.

V is TRBV29-1 and J is TRBJ2-7, with 10 bases that match TRBD1. The V gene's germline CDR1 is SQVTM and CDR2 ANQGSEA. CDR3 size: 16 residues. The trim removed 2 bases at V and 3 bases at J, leaving 10 bases unmatched. This CDR3 reads CSVESPGQGFSYEQYF. The CDR3 DNA sequence: TGCAGCGTTGAAAGCCCGGGACAGGGGTTTAGCTACGAGCAGTACTTC.

V usage is TRBV5-4 and J usage is TRBJ1-3, with no clear D. Germline CDR1 SGHNT, CDR2 YYREEE (reference sequence). The V and J ends lost 5 bases and 2 bases respectively, with 11 bases between them. CDR3 size: 14 residues. The CDR3 DNA sequence: TGTGCCAGCAGTCTCGCGAAGGCTGGAAACACCATATATTTT. Encoded protein: CASSLAKAGNTIYF. Together with reference TRBV5-4 and TRBJ1-3, the CDR3 gives the full variable domain: ETGVTQSPTHLIKTRGQQVTLRCSSQSGHNTVSWYQQALGQGPQFIFQYYREEENGRGNFPPRFSGLQFPNYSSELNVNALELDDSALYLCASSLAKAGNTIYFGEGSWLTVV.

This rearrangement joins TRBV5-1 to TRBJ2-5, with 7 bases aligning to TRBD2. From germline, CDR1 is SGHRS and CDR2 YFSETQ. This CDR3 has 14 amino acids. J gave up 5 bases and V 0 bases, and 4 bases lay outside the gene matches. CDR3 amino acids: CASSLGTRDETQYF. In nucleotides, the CDR3 is TGCGCCAGCAGCTTGGGGACTAGGGATGAGACCCAGTACTTC.

This chain uses TRBV2 with TRBJ2-1; 9 bases fit TRBD2. Germline assignment: CDR1 SNHLY and CDR2 FYNNEI. V lost 6 bases and J lost 4; bases outside the gene matches: 4. The CDR3 sequence is 14 residues long. In nucleotides, the CDR3 is TGTGCCAGCAGAGCTAGCGGGATTTACAATGAGCAGTTCTTC. Translation: CASRASGIYNEQFF.

The V gene is TRBV27, the J gene TRBJ1-5; D uncertain. Germline V gene lookup returns CDR1 MNHEY and CDR2 SMNVEV (reference sequence). Trimming shortened V by 4 bases and J by 9 bases, and 13 bases separated the two germline ends. This CDR3 contains 13 residues. CDR3 sequence: CASSSVGIRPQHF. In nucleotides, the CDR3 is TGTGCCAGCAGTTCCGTGGGAATTCGGCCCCAGCATTTT.

This chain uses TRBV30 with TRBJ1-6; perhaps TRBD1 as D (6 bases). V dropped 0 bases and J dropped 5 bases, with 8 bases sitting between them. CDR1 and CDR2 (germline): GTSNPN, SVGIG (reference sequence). The CDR3 contains 14 residues. The CDR3 is CAWSVRQDNSPLHF. The CDR3, as DNA: TGTGCCTGGAGTGTGCGACAGGATAATTCACCCCTCCACTTT.

The chain uses TRBV25-1 and TRBJ2-7, with D hard to call. From germline, CDR1 is MGHDK and CDR2 SYGVNS. The CDR3 is 12 amino acids. Deletions cut 2 bases from V and 3 bases from J, with 5 bases between. The CDR3 here is CASSEQNYEQYF. CDR3 sequence (DNA): TGTGCCAGCAGTGAACAGAACTACGAGCAGTACTTC.

The rearrangement joins TRBV7-8 to TRBJ2-7; 9 nucleotides agree with TRBD1. The CDR3 covers 16 residues. The junction had 10 bases not matched to a gene; V was cut back by 5 bases and J by 2 bases. Germline values: CDR1 SGHVS, CDR2 FQNEAQ. The CDR3 here is CASSHQQGATPYEQYF. In DNA form, the CDR3 reads TGTGCCAGCAGCCACCAACAGGGGGCGACCCCCTACGAGCAGTACTTC.

The chain joins TRBV4-3 to TRBJ1-4, with unresolved D. Trimming stripped 0 bases from V and 4 bases from J, with 12 bases between. This CDR3 region has 16 residues. Germline loops: CDR1 LGHNA, CDR2 YSLEER. The CDR3 DNA reads as TGCGCCAGCAGCCAAGATGGTCCCGGTCTTAATGAAAAACTGTTTTTT. Its translation is CASSQDGPGLNEKLFF.

Concerning this clone itself: Because the CDR3's place on the DNA is in doubt, the DNA is left out and the CDR3 is given as listed by TCRdb. V gene TRBV21-1 combines with J gene TRBJ2-1; TRBD2, the table's D call, was not compared with the DNA. TRBV21-1 is a pseudogene. From its first to its last residue, the CDR3 has 14 amino acids. CDR3 region: CASSVAGGTNEQFF.